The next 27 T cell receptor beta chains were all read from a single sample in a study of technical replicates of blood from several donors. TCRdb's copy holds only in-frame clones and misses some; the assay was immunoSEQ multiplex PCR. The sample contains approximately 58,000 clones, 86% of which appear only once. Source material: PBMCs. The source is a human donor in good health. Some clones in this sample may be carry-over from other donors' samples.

CDR3 bases: TGCGCCAGCAGCTGGGACAATCTGAACACTGAAGCTTTCTTT. It encodes CASSWDNLNTEAFF. The V gene is TRBV5-1, the J gene TRBJ1-1, with D maybe TRBD1 (6 bases). This CDR3 region has 14 residues. CDR1 and CDR2 (germline): SGHRS, YFSETQ. Trimming removed 3 bases from V and 0 bases from J, with 9 bases in between.

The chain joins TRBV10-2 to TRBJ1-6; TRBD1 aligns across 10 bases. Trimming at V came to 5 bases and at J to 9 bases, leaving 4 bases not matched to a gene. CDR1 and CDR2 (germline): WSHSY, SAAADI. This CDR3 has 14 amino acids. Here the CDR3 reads CASSMGQGPSPLHF. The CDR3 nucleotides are TGCGCCAGCAGTATGGGACAGGGGCCTTCACCCCTCCACTTT.

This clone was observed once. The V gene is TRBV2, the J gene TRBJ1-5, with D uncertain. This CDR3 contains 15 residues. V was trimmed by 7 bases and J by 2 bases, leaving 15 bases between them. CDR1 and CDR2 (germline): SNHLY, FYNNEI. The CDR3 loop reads CASMPIGAGNQPQHF. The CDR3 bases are TGTGCCAGCATGCCTATCGGTGCGGGCAATCAGCCCCAGCATTTT.

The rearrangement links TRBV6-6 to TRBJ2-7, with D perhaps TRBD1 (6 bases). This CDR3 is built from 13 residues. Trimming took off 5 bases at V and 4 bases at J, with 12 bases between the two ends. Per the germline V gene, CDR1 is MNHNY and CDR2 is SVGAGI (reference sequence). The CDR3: CASSRGQQYEQYF. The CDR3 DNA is TGTGCCAGCAGTCGCGGACAGCAATACGAGCAGTACTTC.

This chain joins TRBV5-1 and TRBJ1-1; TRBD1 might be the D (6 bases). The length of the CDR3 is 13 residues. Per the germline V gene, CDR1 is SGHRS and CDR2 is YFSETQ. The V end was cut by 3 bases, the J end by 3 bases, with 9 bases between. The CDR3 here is CASSSAGDTEAFF. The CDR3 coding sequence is TGCGCCAGCAGCTCGGCAGGGGACACTGAAGCTTTCTTT.

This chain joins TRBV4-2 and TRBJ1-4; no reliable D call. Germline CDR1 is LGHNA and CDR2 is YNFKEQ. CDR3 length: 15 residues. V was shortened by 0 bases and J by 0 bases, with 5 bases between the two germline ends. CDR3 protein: CASSQDRATNEKLFF. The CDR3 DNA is TGTGCCAGCAGCCAAGACCGGGCAACTAATGAAAAACTGTTTTTT.

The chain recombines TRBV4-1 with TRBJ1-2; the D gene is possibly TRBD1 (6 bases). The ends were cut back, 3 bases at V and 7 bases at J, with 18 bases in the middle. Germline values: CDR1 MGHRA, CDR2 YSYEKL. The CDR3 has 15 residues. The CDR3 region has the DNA TGCGCCAGCAGCCAGGAGGTGGGGGCCTCCCTTGGCTACACCTTC. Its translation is CASSQEVGASLGYTF.

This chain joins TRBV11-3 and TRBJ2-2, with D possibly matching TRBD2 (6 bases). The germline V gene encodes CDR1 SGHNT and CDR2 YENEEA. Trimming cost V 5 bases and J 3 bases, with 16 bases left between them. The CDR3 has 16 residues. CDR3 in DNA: TGTGCCAGCAGCCCTCGCAAGGGAGGATACACCGGGGAGCTGTTTTTT. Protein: CASSPRKGGYTGELFF.

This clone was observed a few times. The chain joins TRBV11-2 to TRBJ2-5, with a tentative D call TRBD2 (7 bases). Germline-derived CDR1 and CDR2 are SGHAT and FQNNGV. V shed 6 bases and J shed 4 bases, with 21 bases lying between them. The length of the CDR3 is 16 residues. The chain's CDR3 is CASRPGGGEGPETQYF. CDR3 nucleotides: TGTGCCAGCAGGCCGGGCGGGGGCGAAGGTCCAGAGACCCAGTACTTC.

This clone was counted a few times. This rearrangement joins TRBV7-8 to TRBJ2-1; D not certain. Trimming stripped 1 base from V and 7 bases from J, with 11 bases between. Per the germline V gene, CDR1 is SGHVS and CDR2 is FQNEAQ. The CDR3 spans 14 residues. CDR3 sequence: CASSLGNMRNEQFF. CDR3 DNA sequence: TGTGCCAGCAGCTTAGGTAATATGAGGAATGAGCAGTTCTTC.

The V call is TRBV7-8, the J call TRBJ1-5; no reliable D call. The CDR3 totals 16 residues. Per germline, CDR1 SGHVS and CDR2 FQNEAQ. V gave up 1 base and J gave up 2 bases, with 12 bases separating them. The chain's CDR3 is CASSLGGRNGNQPQHF. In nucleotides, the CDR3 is TGTGCCAGCAGCTTAGGAGGGAGAAACGGCAATCAGCCCCAGCATTTT.

The CDR3 is CASSPGVGEAFF. CDR3 DNA sequence: TGTGCCAGCAGCCCCGGGGTGGGCGAAGCTTTCTTT. V is TRBV6-7 and J is TRBJ1-1; no clear D. TRBV6-7 is designated an ORF whose function remains uncertain. This CDR3 has 12 residues. V lost 6 bases and J lost 8, with 13 bases in between.

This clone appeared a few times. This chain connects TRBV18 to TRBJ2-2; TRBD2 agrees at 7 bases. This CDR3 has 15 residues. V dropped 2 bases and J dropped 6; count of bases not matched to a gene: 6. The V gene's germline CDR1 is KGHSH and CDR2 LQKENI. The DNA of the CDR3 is TGTGCCAGCTCACCAGGACTAGGCTCACCCGGGGAGCTGTTTTTT. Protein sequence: CASSPGLGSPGELFF.

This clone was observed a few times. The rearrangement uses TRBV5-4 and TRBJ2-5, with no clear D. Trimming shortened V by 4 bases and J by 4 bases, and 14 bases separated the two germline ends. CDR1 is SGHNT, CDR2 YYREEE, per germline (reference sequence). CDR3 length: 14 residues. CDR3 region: CASSPEASLETQYF. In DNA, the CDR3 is TGTGCCAGCAGCCCAGAGGCCTCCCTAGAGACCCAGTACTTC.

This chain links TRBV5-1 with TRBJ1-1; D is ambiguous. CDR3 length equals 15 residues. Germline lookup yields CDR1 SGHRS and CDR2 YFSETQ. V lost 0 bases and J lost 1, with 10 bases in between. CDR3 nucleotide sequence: TGCGCCAGCAGCTTGGAAGAGGGATCGAACACTGAAGCTTTCTTT. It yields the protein CASSLEEGSNTEAFF.

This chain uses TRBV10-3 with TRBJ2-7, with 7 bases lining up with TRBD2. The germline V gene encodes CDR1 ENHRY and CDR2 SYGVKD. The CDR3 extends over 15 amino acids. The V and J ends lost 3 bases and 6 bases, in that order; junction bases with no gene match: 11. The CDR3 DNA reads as TGTGCCATCAGTGACCCGGGACTACCTTACGGCGAGCAGTACTTC. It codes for CAISDPGLPYGEQYF.

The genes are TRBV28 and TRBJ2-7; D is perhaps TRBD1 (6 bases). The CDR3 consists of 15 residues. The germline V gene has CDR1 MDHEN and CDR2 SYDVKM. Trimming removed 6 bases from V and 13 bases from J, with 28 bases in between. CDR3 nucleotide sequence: TGTGCCAGCAGCGGGATTAGGGGACAACGACCGGATAAATACTTC. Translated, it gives CASSGIRGQRPDKYF.

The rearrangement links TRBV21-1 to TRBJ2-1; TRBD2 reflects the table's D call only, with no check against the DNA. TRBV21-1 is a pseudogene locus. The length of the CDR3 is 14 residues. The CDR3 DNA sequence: TGTGCCAGCAGCTGGGGACTAGCGATCGATGAGCAGTTCTTC. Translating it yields CASSWGLAIDEQFF.

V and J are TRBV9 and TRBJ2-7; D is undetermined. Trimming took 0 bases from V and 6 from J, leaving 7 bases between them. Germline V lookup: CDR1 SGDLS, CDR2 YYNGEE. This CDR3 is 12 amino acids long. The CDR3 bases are TGTGCCAGCAGCGTAGACTCCGGCGAGCAGTACTTC. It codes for CASSVDSGEQYF. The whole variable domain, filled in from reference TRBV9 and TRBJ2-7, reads DSGVTQTPKHLITATGQRVTLRCSPRSGDLSVYWYQQSLDQGLQFLIQYYNGEERAKGNILERFSAQQFPDLHSELNLSSLELGDSALYFCASSVDSGEQYFGPGTRLTVT.

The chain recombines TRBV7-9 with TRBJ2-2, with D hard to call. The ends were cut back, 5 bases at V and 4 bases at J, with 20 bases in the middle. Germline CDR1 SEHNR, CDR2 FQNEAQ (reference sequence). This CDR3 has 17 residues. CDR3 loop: CASSPKFRLQSTGELFF. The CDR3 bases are TGTGCCAGCAGCCCCAAATTTAGGTTACAGTCCACCGGGGAGCTGTTTTTT.

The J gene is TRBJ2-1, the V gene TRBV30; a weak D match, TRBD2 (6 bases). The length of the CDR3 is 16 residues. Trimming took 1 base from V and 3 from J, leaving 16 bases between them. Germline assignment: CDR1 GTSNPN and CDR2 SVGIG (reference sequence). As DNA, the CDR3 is TGTGCCTGGAGTGATCTTGGCGGGACCTTCTACAATGAGCAGTTCTTC. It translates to CAWSDLGGTFYNEQFF.

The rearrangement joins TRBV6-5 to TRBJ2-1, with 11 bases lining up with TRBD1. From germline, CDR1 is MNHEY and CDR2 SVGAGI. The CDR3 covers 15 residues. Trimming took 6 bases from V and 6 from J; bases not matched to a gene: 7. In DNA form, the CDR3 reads TGTGCCAGCAGGAAAACCGGGACAGGGGGCAATGAGCAGTTCTTC. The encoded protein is CASRKTGTGGNEQFF.

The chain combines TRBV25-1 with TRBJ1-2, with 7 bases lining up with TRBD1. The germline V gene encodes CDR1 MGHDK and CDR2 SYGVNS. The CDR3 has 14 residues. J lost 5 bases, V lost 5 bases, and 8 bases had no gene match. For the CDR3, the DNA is TGTGCCAGCAGTCCTCCCGGACAGGTTTATGGCTACACCTTC. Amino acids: CASSPPGQVYGYTF.

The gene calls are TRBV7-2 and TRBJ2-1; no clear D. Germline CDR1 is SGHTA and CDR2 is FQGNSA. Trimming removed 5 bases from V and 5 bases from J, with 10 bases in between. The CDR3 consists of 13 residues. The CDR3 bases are TGTGCCAGCAGCATTCAGGTCCACAATGAGCAGTTCTTC. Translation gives CASSIQVHNEQFF.

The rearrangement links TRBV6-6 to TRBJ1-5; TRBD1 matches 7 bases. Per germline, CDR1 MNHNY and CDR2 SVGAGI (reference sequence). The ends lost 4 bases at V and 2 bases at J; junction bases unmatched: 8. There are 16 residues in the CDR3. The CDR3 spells CASSSTTGSGNQPQHF. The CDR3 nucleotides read TGTGCCAGCAGTTCCACGACAGGGTCTGGCAATCAGCCCCAGCATTTT.

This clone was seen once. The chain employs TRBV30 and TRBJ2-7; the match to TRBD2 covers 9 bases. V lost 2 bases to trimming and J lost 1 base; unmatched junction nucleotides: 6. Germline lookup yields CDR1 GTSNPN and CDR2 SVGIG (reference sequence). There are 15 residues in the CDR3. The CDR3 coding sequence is TGTGCCTGGAGTCCTATAGCGGGAGATTCCTACGAGCAGTACTTC. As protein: CAWSPIAGDSYEQYF.

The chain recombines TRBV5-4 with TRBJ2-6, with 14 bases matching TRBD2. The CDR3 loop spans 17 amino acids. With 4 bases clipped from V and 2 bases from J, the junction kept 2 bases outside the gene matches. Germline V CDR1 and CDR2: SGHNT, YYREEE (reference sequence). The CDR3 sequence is CASSRGLAGAGANVLTF. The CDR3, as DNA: TGTGCCAGCAGCCGGGGACTAGCGGGGGCTGGGGCCAACGTCCTGACTTTC.